These 8 T cell receptor beta chains share one sample of origin, sequenced in a study of shared T cell receptors in the human thymus. Measured with immunoSEQ multiplex PCR; TCRdb has only the in-frame clones, and not every one. Of hundreds of thousands of clones in the sample, 87% are singletons; the top ten hold roughly 0.0087%. These records were also assigned to another study, of human thymus T cells.

The sequencing sample was made of thymocytes. Receptors were obtained from a boy younger than two with a congenital heart defect.

The chain couples TRBV1 to TRBJ2-1; no check of the table's D call, TRBD2, against the DNA was made. TRBV1 is shown as a pseudogene. This CDR3 is 17 amino acids long. This chain's CDR3 is CTSSRPFSGGAFYEQFF. In DNA form, the CDR3 reads TGCACCAGCAGCCGGCCGTTTAGCGGGGGGGCGTTTTATGAGCAGTTCTTC.

This chain joins TRBV5-1 and TRBJ2-7; 15 positions match TRBD2. The germline V gene encodes CDR1 SGHRS and CDR2 YFSETQ. This CDR3 region has 23 residues. Trimming took 0 bases from V and 6 from J; bases not matched to a gene: 25. DNA for the CDR3: TGCGCCAGCAGCTTGGGACCCCTCACCTCCCGAGGACTAGCGGGAGGGCGAACCGTCGAGCAGTACTTC. It encodes CASSLGPLTSRGLAGGRTVEQYF.

The chain links TRBV6-1 to TRBJ2-7; 12 bases agree with TRBD2. The germline CDR1 and CDR2 sequences are MNHNS and SASEGT. V lost 6 bases, J lost 0 bases, and 3 bases stayed unmatched. This CDR3 has 15 amino acids. The CDR3: CASRSSGRVSYEQYF. Here the CDR3 DNA reads TGTGCCAGCAGATCTAGCGGGAGGGTCTCCTACGAGCAGTACTTC.

The chain links TRBV5-5 to TRBJ2-1; D is unclear. The V end was cut by 0 bases, the J end by 7 bases, with 8 bases between. Germline V CDR1 and CDR2: SGHKS, YYEKEE (reference sequence). The CDR3 has 13 amino acids. CDR3 in DNA: TGTGCCAGCAGCTTGGCTCTGACAAATGAGCAGTTCTTC. This translates into CASSLALTNEQFF.

This chain uses TRBV14 with TRBJ1-2; 7 bases match TRBD1. This CDR3 comprises 12 residues. Germline V CDR1 and CDR2: SGHDN, FVKESK. The V gene end was trimmed by 8 bases and the J gene end by 1 base; junction bases not matched to a gene: 1. As DNA, the CDR3 is TGTGCCAGCCGGGACAGTAACTATGGCTACACCTTC. Translated, it gives CASRDSNYGYTF.

The chain has TRBV29-1 and TRBJ2-1; 7 nucleotides align to TRBD2. Looked up from germline, CDR1 is SQVTM and CDR2 is ANQGSEA. The CDR3 totals 13 residues. Losses at the gene ends were 6 bases for V and 6 bases for J; bases not matched to a gene: 8. The CDR3 coding sequence is TGCAGCGTCGCGGGAGTGGAGACCAATGAGCAGTTCTTC. Translating gives CSVAGVETNEQFF.

The V call is TRBV28, the J call TRBJ2-2; 7 bases align to TRBD1. V dropped 5 bases and J dropped 0; count of bases not matched to a gene: 6. Germline V lookup: CDR1 MDHEN, CDR2 SYDVKM. This CDR3 has 16 residues. The CDR3 coding sequence is TGTGCCAGCAGTCTAAAAGGGACAGCGAACACCGGGGAGCTGTTTTTT. Its protein is CASSLKGTANTGELFF.

The chain links TRBV19 to TRBJ1-1; maybe TRBD1 (6 bases). The CDR3 contains 15 residues. Germline CDR1 is LNHDA and CDR2 is SQIVND (reference sequence). Trimming left V 8 bases short and J 3 bases short, with 19 bases between. The CDR3 nucleotides are TGTGCCAGTGGTCAGGGGTCCCTCGGGGACACTGAAGCTTTCTTT. It codes for CASGQGSLGDTEAFF.